Presented here are 15 T cell receptor beta chains from one specimen sequenced in a study of response to subunit inactivated influenza vaccine. Via MiXCR, TCRdb re-called the RT-PCR reads, giving one row per CDR3 protein. The table lists over 150,000 distinct CDR3 sequences, about 10% of them singletons. Sequences were derived from CD8+ T cells sorted from PBMCs, sampled less than 30 months after vaccination. The receptors were sampled from a man in his fifties or sixties who received an inactivated influenza vaccine.

This clonotype was detected many times. The chain is built from TRBV11-2 and TRBJ2-7; a weak D match, TRBD2 (5 bases). The CDR3 consists of 15 residues. Trimming shortened V by 7 bases and J by 0 bases, and 16 bases separated the two germline ends. Germline CDR1 and CDR2: SGHAT and FQNNGV. The CDR3 sequence is CASNPADYSSYEQYF. Written as DNA, the CDR3 is TGTGCCAGCAATCCGGCAGACTATAGCTCCTACGAGCAGTACTTC.

This clonotype was seen only a few times. This chain connects TRBV12-3 or TRBV12-4 to TRBJ1-4; no clear D gene. The CDR3 sequence is 13 residues long. V was trimmed by 3 bases and J by 8 bases, leaving 10 bases between them. CDR3 in DNA: TGTGCCAGCAGTTTGTCGAAGGGAGAAAAACTGTTTTTT. This translates into CASSLSKGEKLFF.

This clonotype came up a few times. The CDR3 DNA is TGTGCCAGCCTCGGCAGGCTCTCTGGGGCCAACGTCCTGACTTTC. It encodes CASLGRLSGANVLTF. The chain carries TRBV2 and TRBJ2-6; no reliable D call. In germline, CDR1 is SNHLY, CDR2 FYNNEI. V lost 8 bases and J 0 bases, leaving 11 bases between the germline ends. The CDR3 contains 15 residues.

This clonotype was observed many times. The genes are TRBV27 and TRBJ2-7; no clear D. V lost 8 bases and J lost 1, with 15 bases in between. The CDR3 covers 14 residues. Germline V gene sequence: CDR1 MNHEY, CDR2 SMNVEV (reference sequence). Written as DNA, the CDR3 is TGTGCCAGCTATGCCTGGGGAAGATCCTACGAGCAGTACTTC. Its protein product is CASYAWGRSYEQYF.

This clonotype was observed a few times. The V call is TRBV29-1, the J call TRBJ2-7; a weak D match, TRBD1 (5 bases). From germline, CDR1 is SQVTM and CDR2 ANQGSEA. This CDR3 has 11 residues. Trimming took off 8 bases at V and 1 base at J, with 9 bases between the two ends. CDR3 bases: TGCAGCATGGACACTTCCTACGAGCAGTACTTC. Protein: CSMDTSYEQYF.

The rearrangement joins TRBV10-3 to TRBJ1-6; 7 bases line up with TRBD1. CDR3 length: 14 amino acids. Trimming at V came to 2 bases and at J to 9 bases, leaving 4 bases not matched to a gene. Germline V gene sequence: CDR1 ENHRY, CDR2 SYGVKD. CDR3 sequence (DNA): TGTGCCATCAGTGAGACAGGGGATACTTCACCCCTCCACTTT. This codes for CAISETGDTSPLHF.

The chain links TRBV20-1 to TRBJ1-2; D is undetermined. This CDR3 contains 13 residues. CDR1 DFQATT and CDR2 SNEGSKA come from the germline V gene (reference sequence). Trimming stripped 0 bases from V and 6 bases from J, with 11 bases between. The CDR3 is CSARDRRGDGYTF. The CDR3 region has the DNA TGCAGTGCTAGAGATCGTCGTGGGGATGGCTACACCTTC.

In its sample, this clonotype was seen a few times. J is TRBJ1-1 and V is TRBV7-9; D is uncertain. CDR1 is SEHNR and CDR2 is FQNEAQ in the germline V gene (reference sequence). V lost 5 bases to trimming and J lost 1 base, with 8 bases between them. The CDR3 totals 13 residues. CDR3 coding DNA: TGTGCCAGCAGCAAAGGTGCGAACACTGAAGCTTTCTTT. Translating gives CASSKGANTEAFF.

This clonotype has a handful of counts. The chain has TRBV20-1 and TRBJ1-1; TRBD1 might be the D (5 bases). Trimming cost V 1 base and J 6 bases, with 15 bases left between them. CDR3 length: 14 residues. Germline V CDR1 and CDR2: DFQATT, SNEGSKA (reference sequence). CDR3 in amino acids: CSARGRGEGAEAFF. The CDR3 coding sequence is TGCAGTGCTAGAGGCCGGGGGGAGGGCGCTGAAGCTTTCTTT.

On this clonotype: Compared with germline, one end of the junction differs, possibly owing to a read error. V and J are TRBV15 and TRBJ2-5; 8 nucleotides match TRBD1. Germline V gene data show CDR1 as LNHNV and CDR2 as YYDKDF (reference sequence). This CDR3 region has 15 residues. The CDR3 DNA follows: TGTTCCACCAGCAGAGATCTCGGACAGGGAGAGACCCAGTACTTC. Protein: CSTSRDLGQGETQYF.

This clonotype was detected only a few times. V usage is TRBV6-6 and J usage is TRBJ2-1; D is perhaps TRBD2 (5 bases). Per germline, CDR1 MNHNY and CDR2 SVGAGI (reference sequence). Between the trimmed V and J ends, which lost 6 bases and 6 bases, there was a span of 9 bases. The CDR3 is 12 residues long. The chain's CDR3 is CASSNGLNEQFF. CDR3 coding DNA: TGTGCCAGCAGCAACGGACTCAATGAGCAGTTCTTC.

This clonotype was detected ten times or more. This rearrangement joins TRBV9 to TRBJ2-1; D unclear. Trimming stripped 3 bases from V and 0 bases from J, with 7 bases between. Per germline, CDR1 SGDLS and CDR2 YYNGEE. The CDR3 has 14 residues. CDR3 DNA sequence: TGTGCCAGCAGCGACTATAACTCCTACAATGAGCAGTTCTTC. Translated, it gives CASSDYNSYNEQFF.

This clonotype was observed a few times. The genes are TRBV24-1 and TRBJ2-3; no reliable D call. This CDR3 contains 15 residues. The germline V gene has CDR1 KGHDR and CDR2 SFDVKD. Trimming shortened V by 4 bases and J by 2 bases, and 12 bases separated the two germline ends. CDR3 loop: CATSEIGSSTDTQYF. CDR3 sequence (DNA): TGTGCCACCAGTGAAATAGGGTCTTCCACAGATACGCAGTATTTT.

This clonotype was seen a few times. The V and J genes are TRBV9 and TRBJ2-1; 11 positions agree with TRBD2. Germline V gene lookup returns CDR1 SGDLS and CDR2 YYNGEE. The ends lost 7 bases at V and 4 bases at J; junction bases unmatched: 1. This CDR3 has 13 amino acids. CDR3 loop: CASRTSGYNEQFF. The CDR3 nucleotides are TGTGCCAGCCGGACTAGCGGGTACAATGAGCAGTTCTTC.

The V call is TRBV5-1, the J call TRBJ1-3, with a tentative D call TRBD1 (5 bases). The CDR3 is 13 residues long. CDR1 is SGHRS and CDR2 is YFSETQ in the germline V gene. Between the trimmed V and J ends, which lost 8 bases and 0 bases, there was a span of 9 bases. CDR3 nucleotide sequence: TGCGCCAGTCGACAGAGCTCTGGAAACACCATATATTTT. As protein: CASRQSSGNTIYF.